The source of this TCR beta chain is a study of blood T cell repertoires in COVID-19. As for the study in general: Sites across the United States, Italy and Spain contributed samples from acute and convalescent COVID-19. PBMCs, B-cell-depleted T cells, or T cells were the source of the cDNA or gDNA that made up the material.

As handled by the study authors: Using reference gene primer amplification, nucleated cell counts were estimated. The protocol was immunoSEQ multiplex PCR, while the TCRdb copy is restricted to in-frame clones and leaves out a portion. That table is the source of V, J and clone size, and D and trimming were worked out from the DNA. The sample consists of 150,000 or so clones, about 80% of them appearing once. From germline, CDR1 is KGHSH and CDR2 LQKENI. V lost 1 base and J lost 4, with 7 bases in between. There are 14 residues in the CDR3. The genes are TRBV18 and TRBJ1-4, with unresolved D. The receptor was isolated from a man aged 55 to 70 with acute or convalescent COVID-19. Source material: peripheral blood. The CDR3 region has the DNA TGTGCCAGCTCACCACTGGGCAGTAATGAAAAACTGTTTTTT. As protein: CASSPLGSNEKLFF.